Here is one T cell receptor (beta chain) with its context. V was shortened by 5 bases and J by 0 bases, with 8 bases between the two germline ends. Per germline, CDR1 ENHRY and CDR2 SYGVKD. The CDR3 extends over 14 amino acids. The data were obtained in a study of OX40 agonist ivuxolimab in advanced cancers. Study background: Patients were given ivuxolimab, an antibody that agonizes OX40 (CD134).

Libraries were prepared by immunoSEQ multiplex PCR; TCRdb keeps only in-frame clonotypes and omits some of them. The data hold around 70,000 clones, with 85% observed a single time. Material: CD4+ or CD8+ T cells sorted from blood, obtained in a trial of the OX40 agonist ivuxolimab. The chain uses TRBV10-3 and TRBJ2-1; D not certain. This receptor was taken from an adult with an advanced solid tumor such as melanoma, head and neck, liver or kidney cancer. DNA for the CDR3: TGTGCCATCAGTACCACCGGCTCCTACAATGAGCAGTTCTTC. This translates into CAISTTGSYNEQFF.